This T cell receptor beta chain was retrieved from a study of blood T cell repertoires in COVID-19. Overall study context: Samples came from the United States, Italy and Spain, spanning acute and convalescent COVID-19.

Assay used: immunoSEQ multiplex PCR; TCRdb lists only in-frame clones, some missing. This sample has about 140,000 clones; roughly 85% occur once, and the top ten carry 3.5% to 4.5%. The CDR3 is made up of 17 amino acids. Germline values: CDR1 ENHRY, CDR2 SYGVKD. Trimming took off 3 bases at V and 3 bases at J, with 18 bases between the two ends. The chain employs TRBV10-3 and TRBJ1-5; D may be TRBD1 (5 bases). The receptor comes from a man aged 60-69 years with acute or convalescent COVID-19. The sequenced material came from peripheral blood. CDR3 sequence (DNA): TGTGCCATCAGTGACGCGAAAGGGGCCAGGATCAATCAGCCCCAGCATTTT. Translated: CAISDAKGARINQPQHF.